A single sample is the source of the 30 T cell receptor beta chains below, sequenced in a study of OX40 agonist ivuxolimab in advanced cancers. The library was generated by the immunoSEQ multiplex PCR assay. Here the immuneACCESS table is served through TCRdb, limited to in-frame sequences with V and J called. Missing clones are a known gap in these copies; in checked studies unresolved V genes cover under half, and the rest lacks a known reason. This sample lists under 100,000 clones; 85% to 90% were detected once. The top ten constitute approximately 0.35% of the sample. This specimen consisted of CD4+ or CD8+ T cells sorted from blood, obtained in a trial of the OX40 agonist ivuxolimab. Receptor source: an adult with an advanced solid tumor such as melanoma, head and neck, liver or kidney cancer.

This chain uses TRBV9 with TRBJ2-2, with 11 bases that match TRBD2. The CDR3 runs to 15 residues. V shed 5 bases, J shed 3 bases, and the junction held 3 bases outside the gene matches. CDR1 and CDR2 (germline): SGDLS, YYNGEE. CDR3 loop: CASSLLAGDTGELFF. The CDR3 DNA follows: TGTGCCAGCAGTCTACTAGCGGGGGACACCGGGGAGCTGTTTTTT.

The J gene is TRBJ2-5, the V gene TRBV11-1, with D hard to call. This CDR3 contains 12 residues. The germline V gene has CDR1 SGHAT and CDR2 FQDESV (reference sequence). V was cut by 0 bases and J by 5 bases, with 4 bases left in between. CDR3 sequence (DNA): TGTGCCAGCAGCTTAGCCGGGGAGACCCAGTACTTC. Amino acid sequence: CASSLAGETQYF.

V usage is TRBV6-5 and J usage is TRBJ2-5; a possible D gene is TRBD2 (5 bases). The CDR3 spans 14 residues. Germline CDR1 and CDR2: MNHEY and SVGAGI. V gave up 6 bases and J gave up 5 bases, with 16 bases separating them. The CDR3 is CASSPRGPRETQYF. The DNA for the CDR3 is TGTGCCAGCAGCCCGCGAGGGCCCCGGGAGACCCAGTACTTC.

This clone came up a few times. The chain is built from TRBV4-3 and TRBJ2-2; 7 bases fit TRBD2. V was clipped by 4 bases and J by 4 bases; unmatched bases: 9. This CDR3 is built from 16 residues. Germline V gives CDR1 LGHNA, CDR2 YSLEER. This CDR3 is CASSRPAGESTGELFF. The CDR3 DNA reads as TGCGCCAGCAGCCGTCCCGCGGGAGAAAGCACCGGGGAGCTGTTTTTT.

V gene TRBV6-5 combines with J gene TRBJ1-1; the match to TRBD1 covers 7 bases. Germline CDR1 MNHEY, CDR2 SVGAGI. V was pared by 6 bases and J by 4 bases, with 11 bases of the junction left unmatched. The CDR3 sequence is 15 residues long. In DNA form, the CDR3 reads TGTGCCAGCAGAAATCGGGACAGCCCGGGCACTGAAGCTTTCTTT. Translated, it gives CASRNRDSPGTEAFF.

The DNA of the CDR3 is TGCGCCAGCAGCTTGGTATTAGCGACAGATACGCAGTATTTT. Translating gives CASSLVLATDTQYF. V is TRBV5-1 and J is TRBJ2-3; weak D call: TRBD2 (5 bases). V shed 0 bases and J shed 3 bases, with 8 bases lying between them. There are 14 residues in the CDR3. Per germline, CDR1 SGHRS and CDR2 YFSETQ.

J is TRBJ2-1 and V is TRBV18; the match to TRBD2 covers 9 bases. This CDR3 contains 15 residues. The V and J ends lost 4 bases and 4 bases, in that order; junction bases with no gene match: 5. Germline V gene lookup returns CDR1 KGHSH and CDR2 LQKENI. In DNA form, the CDR3 reads TGTGCCAGCTCACAGGGACTAGCTCTTTACAATGAGCAGTTCTTC. Its translation: CASSQGLALYNEQFF.

The genes are TRBV19 and TRBJ1-2, with D hard to call. Germline lookup yields CDR1 LNHDA and CDR2 SQIVND (reference sequence). The V end was cut by 0 bases, the J end by 4 bases, with 9 bases between. This CDR3 has 14 residues. CDR3 amino acids: CASSIEKGFYGYTF. The CDR3 DNA follows: TGTGCCAGTAGTATAGAAAAGGGATTCTATGGCTACACCTTC. Based on the CDR3 plus reference TRBV19 and TRBJ1-2, the full variable domain is DGGITQSPKYLFRKEGQNVTLSCEQNLNHDAMYWYRQDPGQGLRLIYYSQIVNDFQKGDIAEGYSVSREKKESFPLTVTSAQKNPTAFYLCASSIEKGFYGYTFGSGTRLTVV.

About this clone: The junction does not match germline at one end; this may be a read error. The J gene is TRBJ2-3, the V gene TRBV7-7, with 8 nucleotides matching TRBD1. There are 17 residues in the CDR3. Germline V lookup: CDR1 SSHAT, CDR2 FNYEAQ (reference sequence). This chain's CDR3 is CASSPTGTGWGTDTQYF. Written as DNA, the CDR3 is TGTGCTAGCAGCCCAACTGGGACAGGCTGGGGGACAGATACGCAGTATTTT.

This clone turned up a few times. The chain links TRBV27 to TRBJ2-7; D might be TRBD1 (6 bases). CDR1 and CDR2 (germline): MNHEY, SMNVEV (reference sequence). Trimming left V 3 bases short and J 2 bases short, with 17 bases between. This CDR3 contains 16 residues. CDR3 residues: CASSFGRARGTYEQYF. The CDR3 nucleotides read TGTGCCAGCAGTTTCGGCAGGGCCAGGGGTACCTACGAGCAGTACTTC.

The chain recombines TRBV7-2 with TRBJ2-5; TRBD2 agrees at 10 bases. The CDR3 loop spans 13 amino acids. Germline V gene data show CDR1 as SGHTA and CDR2 as FQGNSA. V was pared by 5 bases and J by 5 bases, with 2 bases of the junction left unmatched. The CDR3 DNA sequence: TGTGCCAGCAGCCTTAGCGGGGGGGAGACCCAGTACTTC. It translates to CASSLSGGETQYF.

The count of this clone is one. This chain connects TRBV30 to TRBJ2-2; possible D gene TRBD1, 5 bases. Trimming left V 2 bases short and J 2 bases short, with 6 bases between. Germline values: CDR1 GTSNPN, CDR2 SVGIG (reference sequence). CDR3 length: 13 amino acids. This chain's CDR3 is CAWSQGNTGELFF. In DNA, the CDR3 is TGTGCCTGGAGTCAGGGAAACACCGGGGAGCTGTTTTTT. Supplemented by reference TRBV30 and TRBJ2-2, the full variable domain reads SQTIHQWPATLVQPVGSPLSLECTVEGTSNPNLYWYRQAAGRGLQLLFYSVGIGQISSEVPQNLSASRPQDRQFILSSKKLLLSDSGFYLCAWSQGNTGELFFGEGSRLTVL.

This chain uses TRBV4-3 with TRBJ1-2; D call uncertain. Trimming cost V 1 base and J 7 bases, with 13 bases left between them. Germline V gene sequence: CDR1 LGHNA, CDR2 YSLEER. The CDR3 runs 14 residues. Here the CDR3 reads CASSQVSGFGGYTF. DNA for the CDR3: TGCGCCAGCAGCCAAGTGTCGGGTTTTGGTGGCTACACCTTC.

This chain's CDR3 is CASSQAGASYNEQFF. CDR3 nucleotide sequence: TGTGCCAGCAGCCAGGCGGGGGCCTCCTACAATGAGCAGTTCTTC. The chain employs TRBV7-3 and TRBJ2-1, with D possibly TRBD2 on 7 matching bases. From germline, CDR1 is SGHTA and CDR2 FQGTGA. There are 15 residues in the CDR3. Trimming removed 5 bases at V and 0 bases at J, with 11 bases between.

The count of this clone is one. J is TRBJ2-7 and V is TRBV15; D might be TRBD1 (6 bases). CDR1 is LNHNV, CDR2 YYDKDF, per germline (reference sequence). The CDR3 consists of 15 residues. Trimming took off 5 bases at V and 4 bases at J, with 18 bases between the two ends. The CDR3 sequence is CATSLWAGDKYEQYF. As DNA, the CDR3 is TGTGCCACCAGCCTCTGGGCAGGGGATAAATACGAGCAGTACTTC.

The chain recombines TRBV15 with TRBJ1-1; D not resolved. CDR3 length equals 13 residues. Trimming removed 2 bases at V and 5 bases at J, with 9 bases between. The germline gives CDR1 LNHNV, CDR2 YYDKDF (reference sequence). CDR3 sequence reads: CATSRKGMTEAFF. The CDR3 DNA reads TGTGCCACCAGCAGAAAAGGAATGACTGAAGCTTTCTTT.

The CDR3: CASSFLTGVNNEQFF. CDR3 sequence (DNA): TGTGCCAGCAGTTTTCTAACAGGGGTTAATAATGAGCAGTTCTTC. The chain recombines TRBV2 with TRBJ2-1; 7 bases agree with TRBD1. J was trimmed by 7 bases and V by 5 bases; bases with no gene match: 11. The germline gives CDR1 SNHLY, CDR2 FYNNEI. This CDR3 comprises 15 residues.

This clone occurred once. Distinct nucleotide sequences in the sample also encode this CDR3. The chain couples TRBV9 to TRBJ1-1; D remains unclear. CDR1 is SGDLS, CDR2 YYNGEE, per germline. CDR3 length: 13 amino acids. Trimming left V 0 bases short and J 2 bases short, with 5 bases between. CDR3 bases: TGTGCCAGCAGCGTAGTAGATAACACTGAAGCTTTCTTT. Translated, it gives CASSVVDNTEAFF.

The chain combines TRBV2 with TRBJ2-3; 8 bases fit TRBD1. Trimming removed 5 bases from V and 2 bases from J; junction bases left unmatched: 9. The germline gives CDR1 SNHLY, CDR2 FYNNEI. This CDR3 region has 16 residues. The CDR3 is CASSQEGTGITDTQYF. DNA for the CDR3: TGTGCCAGCAGTCAAGAAGGGACAGGAATCACAGATACGCAGTATTTT.

This clone was detected a few times. The chain recombines TRBV15 with TRBJ2-7; D uncertain. V lost 0 bases to trimming and J lost 4 bases, with 10 bases between them. CDR3 size: 14 residues. CDR1 and CDR2 (germline): LNHNV, YYDKDF (reference sequence). The CDR3, as DNA: TGTGCCACCAGCAGAGATGCAGGACCATACGAGCAGTACTTC. Its protein product is CATSRDAGPYEQYF.

The chain links TRBV27 to TRBJ1-1; no reliable D call. Germline V gene lookup returns CDR1 MNHEY and CDR2 SMNVEV (reference sequence). CDR3 length: 14 residues. V lost 5 bases to trimming and J lost 0 bases, with 10 bases between them. The CDR3 region has the DNA TGTGCCAGCAGTGCGCCTTCACTGAACACTGAAGCTTTCTTT. Its translation: CASSAPSLNTEAFF.

The chain couples TRBV19 to TRBJ1-1, with D possibly matching TRBD1 (5 bases). Trimming removed 6 bases at V and 4 bases at J, with 15 bases between. CDR3 length: 14 residues. CDR1 is LNHDA and CDR2 is SQIVND in the germline V gene (reference sequence). This chain's CDR3 is CASSHTWGGTEAFF. The DNA of the CDR3 is TGTGCCAGTAGCCATACCTGGGGGGGCACTGAAGCTTTCTTT.

This sequence joins TRBV19 and TRBJ2-2; D may be TRBD1 or TRBD2 (5 bases each). V was cut by 7 bases and J by 6 bases, with 15 bases left in between. This CDR3 is built from 14 residues. Germline V gives CDR1 LNHDA, CDR2 SQIVND (reference sequence). The CDR3 protein is CASITSMGAGELFF. Written as DNA, the CDR3 is TGTGCCAGTATCACATCGATGGGGGCCGGGGAGCTGTTTTTT. Looking up the rest from reference TRBV19 and TRBJ2-2 gives the full variable domain: DGGITQSPKYLFRKEGQNVTLSCEQNLNHDAMYWYRQDPGQGLRLIYYSQIVNDFQKGDIAEGYSVSREKKESFPLTVTSAQKNPTAFYLCASITSMGAGELFFGEGSRLTVL.

The chain joins TRBV29-1 to TRBJ1-1, with 10 bases lining up with TRBD1. CDR1 is SQVTM, CDR2 ANQGSEA, per germline. The CDR3 runs to 13 residues. V was clipped by 6 bases and J by 5 bases; unmatched bases: 6. The CDR3 protein is CSVLDRGNTEAFF. DNA of the CDR3: TGCAGCGTCCTGGACAGGGGGAATACTGAAGCTTTCTTT.

V usage is TRBV18 and J usage is TRBJ1-1, with TRBD1 as a possible D gene (5 bases). V lost 5 bases and J 3 bases, leaving 22 bases between the germline ends. CDR3 length: 17 residues. Germline V gene sequence: CDR1 KGHSH, CDR2 LQKENI. The CDR3 coding sequence is TGTGCCAGCTCAACTTCCCGGTTAGGGGAAGGGTACACTGAAGCTTTCTTT. Its translation: CASSTSRLGEGYTEAFF.

The V gene is TRBV7-2, the J gene TRBJ2-7; TRBD2 might be the D (5 bases). Per the germline V gene, CDR1 is SGHTA and CDR2 is FQGNSA. The CDR3 is 12 residues long. The V gene lost 1 base and the J gene lost 6 bases, with 7 bases spanning the gap. The CDR3 nucleotides are TGTGCCAGCAGCTTAGGAGGGCTCGAGCAGTACTTC. Protein product: CASSLGGLEQYF. Full variable domain (outside the CDR3, taken from reference TRBV7-2 and TRBJ2-7): GAGVSQSPSNKVTEKGKDVELRCDPISGHTALYWYRQSLGQGLEFLIYFQGNSAPDKSGLPSDRFSAERTGGSVSTLTIQRTQQEDSAVYLCASSLGGLEQYFGPGTRLTVT.

This chain links TRBV28 with TRBJ1-1, with D uncertain. The CDR3 spans 14 residues. V was clipped by 2 bases and J by 8 bases, with 15 bases between them. The germline gives CDR1 MDHEN, CDR2 SYDVKM. CDR3 region: CASSLRTESLEAFF. CDR3 nucleotide sequence: TGTGCCAGCAGTTTACGCACAGAGAGCCTGGAAGCTTTCTTT.

The chain couples TRBV27 to TRBJ2-5, with 8 positions matching TRBD2. The CDR3 has 14 residues. Germline values: CDR1 MNHEY, CDR2 SMNVEV (reference sequence). V lost 6 bases and J lost 1; bases outside the gene matches: 4. The CDR3 here is CASRRAGAQETQYF. As DNA, the CDR3 is TGTGCCAGCAGGCGAGCGGGAGCCCAAGAGACCCAGTACTTC.

The V and J genes are TRBV27 and TRBJ1-1, with 8 nucleotides matching TRBD1. Germline-derived CDR1 and CDR2 are MNHEY and SMNVEV (reference sequence). This CDR3 is built from 15 residues. J gave up 3 bases and V 3 bases, and 6 bases lay outside the gene matches. This CDR3 is CASSLFPTGDTEAFF. The CDR3 DNA reads TGTGCCAGCAGTTTGTTTCCGACAGGGGACACTGAAGCTTTCTTT.

This chain links TRBV9 with TRBJ1-5, with D unresolved. Trimming removed 0 bases at V and 0 bases at J, with 4 bases between. From germline, CDR1 is SGDLS and CDR2 YYNGEE. The CDR3 covers 14 residues. The CDR3 DNA reads TGTGCCAGCAGCGTAGGTAATAGCAATCAGCCCCAGCATTTT. Translation gives CASSVGNSNQPQHF.